Reported below is one TCR beta chain. Using its own MiXCR run on the PCR reads, TCRdb lists one record per CDR3 protein. The table shows 3,000 to 4,000 distinct CDR3 sequences, with 55% to 70% occurring only once. The data belong to a study of CD4 and CD8 cells across lung adenocarcinoma regions. Localized lung adenocarcinoma, a non-small cell lung cancer, affected the donors. The V gene lost 7 bases and the J gene lost 3 bases, with 16 bases spanning the gap. Germline CDR1 MNHNS, CDR2 SASEGT. The CDR3 is 14 amino acids. The specimen sequenced was CD4+ T cells from the margin of a lung tumor. This receptor was identified in a male donor with lung adenocarcinoma. The CD4 and CD8 labels of this study may be unreliable. The gene calls are TRBV6-1 and TRBJ2-7; tentative D call: TRBD2 (6 bases). CDR3 residues: CASTSWRGVYEQYF. CDR3 bases: TGTGCCAGCACCAGCTGGCGGGGAGTCTACGAGCAGTACTTC.